Sequencing of this T cell receptor (beta chain) was carried out in a study of T cells in Graves' hyperthyroidism and ophthalmopathy. Study findings and constraints: Peripheral blood also featured most of the thyroid clonotypes expanded above 0.001.

This clonotype showed up many times. Its target is unknown. The CDR3 consists of 13 residues. V was shortened by 3 bases and J by 4 bases, with 9 bases between the two germline ends. Germline V CDR1 and CDR2: LGHDT, YNNKEL (reference sequence). Across 18 months, stable Graves' hyperthyroidism was marked by no progression to ophthalmopathy. With a duration under 2 months, the hyperthyroidism was newly diagnosed in patients aged 18 to 65. Pregnant or lactating patients were excluded, as were those with uncontrolled infection or other autoimmune disease. TCR beta CDR3 regions were amplified from RNA transcripts. HTBI primers were used for first-round RT-PCR of the TCR CDR3. TCRdb called the multiplex PCR reads again in MiXCR, with one record for every CDR3 protein. The table records roughly 380,000 distinct CDR3 sequences, over 11% of them present only once.

The TCR sequence derives from a woman aged 55-75 years with Graves' hyperthyroidism. The chain links TRBV3-1 to TRBJ1-2, with unresolved D. The specimen sequenced was blood. For the CDR3, the DNA is TGTGCCAGCAGCCAGAATACCTTCTATGGCTACACCTTC. Amino acids: CASSQNTFYGYTF.